This record looks at one T cell receptor beta chain sequence and its context. The length of the CDR3 is 13 residues. V dropped 6 bases and J dropped 8 bases, with 16 bases sitting between them. Germline V lookup: CDR1 SNHLY, CDR2 FYNNEI. In the original workflow: Scientists estimated how many nucleated cells there were by amplifying reference gene primers. Profiling relied on immunoSEQ multiplex PCR, and the TCRdb table lists in-frame clones only, not all of them. That table furnishes V, J and clone size, whereas the DNA furnished D and trimming. The table records 300,000 to 400,000 clones, around 91% of them present only once. The record originates from a study of blood T cell repertoires in COVID-19. As for the study in general: Acute and convalescent COVID-19 specimens originated in the United States, Italy and Spain. Sources were T cells, B-cell-depleted T cells, or PBMCs; the material itself was cDNA or gDNA.

The chain carries TRBV2 and TRBJ1-2; tentative D call: TRBD1 (6 bases). The sequence came from a woman between 18 and 29 years old who had recovered from COVID-19. The source material was peripheral blood. CDR3 nucleotides: TGTGCCAGCAGAGAACAGGGCCGTGGGGGCTACACCTTC. This gives the protein CASREQGRGGYTF.